The rows below give T cell receptor beta chains drawn from one sample of a study of CD8+ T cells in alopecia areata. Generated by immunoSEQ multiplex PCR, the TCRdb table keeps only in-frame clones and is missing some. The sample yields some 110,000 clones, roughly 66% seen once. Sequencing was performed on CD4+ T cells sorted from blood. These receptors all come from a human donor in good health. The CDR3 runs from the conserved cysteine through the conserved F or W. The D gene is left open where the match is weak. The listing skips clone size in some rows; elsewhere it reads once, few, many or a size class.

abundance	d_gene	v_gene	j_gene	CDR3aa	CDR3nt
-	-	TRBV28	TRBJ2-4	CASSLTGAQNIQYF	TGTGCCAGCAGTTTAACGGGGGCCCAAAACATTCAGTACTTC
-	-	TRBV30	TRBJ1-5	CAWSRGLDQPQHF	TGTGCCTGGTCGAGGGGACTTGATCAGCCCCAGCATTTT
once	TRBD1	TRBV4-1	TRBJ1-5	CASSLGTGDPQPQHF	TGCGCCAGCAGCCTTGGGACAGGGGATCCTCAGCCCCAGCATTTT
few	-	TRBV7-9	TRBJ1-4	CASSLMAVATNEKLFF	TGTGCCAGCAGCTTAATGGCGGTCGCAACTAATGAAAAACTGTTTTTT
-	-	TRBV6-5	TRBJ2-7	CASSYSIPGAYEQYF	TGTGCCAGCAGTTACTCGATTCCGGGGGCCTACGAGCAGTACTTC
-	-	TRBV10-3	TRBJ1-3	CAIKQGSGGNTIYF	TGTGCCATCAAGCAGGGCTCGGGAGGAAACACCATATATTTT
many	-	TRBV2	TRBJ2-1	CASRDGSSYNEQFF	TGTGCCAGCAGGGACGGGAGCTCCTACAATGAGCAGTTCTTC
-	TRBD2	TRBV2	TRBJ2-2	CASTLGLAGGRTGELFF	TGTGCCAGCACCCTCGGACTAGCGGGGGGGCGCACCGGGGAGCTGTTTTTT
few	-	TRBV7-9	TRBJ1-2	CASTEPSPGGYTF	TGTGCCAGCACCGAGCCCTCCCCCGGTGGCTACACCTTC
few	-	TRBV5-6	TRBJ1-6	CASSFVADSPLHF	TGTGCCAGCAGCTTCGTGGCGGATTCACCCCTCCACTTT
-	TRBD1	TRBV2	TRBJ2-4	CASSGDRLVHIQYF	TGTGCCAGCAGTGGGGACAGGCTAGTACACATTCAGTACTTC